A selection of T cell receptor beta chains follows, all from one sample in a study of CD8 T cells in Susac syndrome. TCRdb used MiXCR to reprocess the immunoSEQ multiplex PCR reads, holding one entry per CDR3 protein. The data show over 120,000 distinct CDR3 sequences, approximately 94% seen once. Sequencing was carried out using CD4+ T cells from PBMCs. These receptors were obtained from a human donor in good health. CDR3s include the opening cysteine and the closing phenylalanine or tryptophan. D genes are given only for firm matches. Not all rows give a size; the values are once, few, many and, for expanded clones, a class.

CDR3nt,CDR3aa,v_gene,j_gene,abundance,d_gene
TGCAGCGTTGGAGGGCCCAATCAGCCCCAGCATTTT,CSVGGPNQPQHF,TRBV29-1,TRBJ1-5,NA,NA
TGTGCCAGCAGCCCGAGGGGCCCTAGTGAGGGATTCACAGATACGCAGTATTTT,CASSPRGPSEGFTDTQYF,TRBV7-3,TRBJ2-3,NA,NA
TGTGCCAGCAGTTCCGGGAAAATGAACACTGAAGCTTTCTTT,CASSSGKMNTEAFF,TRBV27,TRBJ1-1,NA,NA
TGTGCCATCAGTGAGTCGTTTAGCGGGGTGGGCTACGAGCAGTACTTC,CAISESFSGVGYEQYF,TRBV10-3,TRBJ2-7,NA,TRBD2
TGTGCCAGCAGCTTAATCAAGTTCTTGGGGGAAGGGGACACTGAAGCTTTCTTT,CASSLIKFLGEGDTEAFF,TRBV7-2,TRBJ1-1,NA,NA
TGTGCCACCAGTGTCCCCCCAAAGAACCGCTACGAGCAGTACTTC,CATSVPPKNRYEQYF,TRBV24-1,TRBJ2-7,NA,NA
TGCGCCAGCAGCGCGGGGTCTATCCTCCAGACCTCCTACGAGCAGTACTTC,CASSAGSILQTSYEQYF,TRBV5-1,TRBJ2-7,NA,NA
TGTGCCAGCATGGCGAGAGGAGGGTTGCCCCTAGAGTACTTC,CASMARGGLPLEYF,TRBV27,TRBJ2-7,NA,NA
TGTGCCAGCAGGGACAGGGCTGTCACTGAAGCTTTCTTT,CASRDRAVTEAFF,TRBV2,TRBJ1-1,NA,TRBD1
TGTGCCACCAGGTGGGACAGGGGCAACAATGAGCAGTTCTTC,CATRWDRGNNEQFF,TRBV10-3,TRBJ2-1,NA,TRBD1
TGCAGTGCTAGCGGTGAGAGGGAGGCAAGGCCCTACGAGCAGTACTTC,CSASGEREARPYEQYF,TRBV20-1,TRBJ2-7,NA,NA
TGTGCCAGCAGCCTGGGGGGAGTCTATGGCTACACCTTC,CASSLGGVYGYTF,TRBV6-5,TRBJ1-2,NA,NA
TGTGCCAGCAGTGAGCGGGAGTCAAAGCATGAGCAGTTCTTC,CASSERESKHEQFF,TRBV2,TRBJ2-1,once,TRBD2
TGTGCCAGCAGTGACTCCCTTAGCGGGAGCGGGTCAGATACGCAGTATTTT,CASSDSLSGSGSDTQYF,TRBV6-4,TRBJ2-3,NA,TRBD2
TGTGCCAGCAGTGAGTCGGGAGGGCAAGATACGCAGTATTTT,CASSESGGQDTQYF,TRBV2,TRBJ2-3,NA,TRBD2
TGTGCCAGCAGGGGACAGGGGAAGGAAAAACTGTTTTTT,CASRGQGKEKLFF,TRBV27,TRBJ1-4,NA,TRBD1
TGTGCCAGCAGCCGAGGGCCCCAAGAGACCCAGTACTTC,CASSRGPQETQYF,TRBV6-5,TRBJ2-5,NA,NA
TGCGCCAGCAGCCAGTTGTCGGGGAGCTCTGGGGCCAACGTCCTGACTTTC,CASSQLSGSSGANVLTF,TRBV4-1,TRBJ2-6,NA,NA
TGTGCCAGCATCGCCCTAAGGGCCCGATCAAATGGCTACACCTTC,CASIALRARSNGYTF,TRBV6-6,TRBJ1-2,NA,NA
TGCAGTGCTATCCTCCAACTCGGCTATGGCTACACCTTC,CSAILQLGYGYTF,TRBV20-1,TRBJ1-2,NA,NA
TGTGCCAGCAGTTACTCGAGTGGTGCGGGACGAGAGACCCAGTACTTC,CASSYSSGAGRETQYF,TRBV6-2/TRBV6-3,TRBJ2-5,few,NA
TGTGCCAGCAGTTTTGCCCAGGGGGCTAACTATGGCTACACCTTC,CASSFAQGANYGYTF,TRBV27,TRBJ1-2,NA,TRBD1
TGTGCCAGCAGCCGAGGACCTAGCAGCGGCGAGCAGTACTTC,CASSRGPSSGEQYF,TRBV3-1,TRBJ2-7,NA,NA
TGCGCCAGCAGCCTCGGACCGAACTATGGCTACACCTTC,CASSLGPNYGYTF,TRBV5-1,TRBJ1-2,NA,NA
TGTGCCTGTACTAACGTCTACAGTTATGGCTACACCTTC,CACTNVYSYGYTF,TRBV30,TRBJ1-2,NA,NA
TGTGCCAGGAACCGCGGACTAGCGGGAGCTTCGGGCTACGAGCAGTACTTC,CARNRGLAGASGYEQYF,TRBV25-1,TRBJ2-7,NA,TRBD2
TGTGCCAGCAGTGACACCGGGGAGCTGTTTTTT,CASSDTGELFF,TRBV6-5,TRBJ2-2,few,NA
TGTGCCAGCAGACGTAGCGACAGGAACACTGAAGCTTTCTTT,CASRRSDRNTEAFF,TRBV12-3/TRBV12-4,TRBJ1-1,NA,NA
TGTGCCAGCAGCTTCCGGACTAGCGGGAGATTCACAGATACGCAGTATTTT,CASSFRTSGRFTDTQYF,TRBV7-8,TRBJ2-3,NA,TRBD2
TGTGCCAGCAGTGCGGCAGGGACCCACAATGAGCAGTTCTTC,CASSAAGTHNEQFF,TRBV25-1,TRBJ2-1,NA,NA
TGTGCCAGCAGTCTGGGGGAGGGGAGGTTTGAGACCCAGTACTTC,CASSLGEGRFETQYF,TRBV25-1,TRBJ2-5,NA,TRBD2
TGTGCCTGGACCCCGAACAGGGGGCTATCTGGGGCCAACGTCCTGGCTTTC,CAWTPNRGLSGANVLAF,TRBV30,TRBJ2-6,NA,TRBD1
TGTGCCACCTCTTTACGGGCTAGCGGGAGCTACGAGCAGTACTTC,CATSLRASGSYEQYF,TRBV2,TRBJ2-7,NA,TRBD2
TGTGCCTGGAGGCCCCCACTAGCGGGAGGTCGAAATGAGCAGTTCTTC,CAWRPPLAGGRNEQFF,TRBV30,TRBJ2-1,NA,TRBD2
TGTGCCAGCAGTTTATTTCGCTTTGACTCTGGGGCCAACGTCCTGACTTTC,CASSLFRFDSGANVLTF,TRBV27,TRBJ2-6,once,NA
TGTGCCAGCAGTCCCAGGGGTACTGAAGCTTTCTTT,CASSPRGTEAFF,TRBV2,TRBJ1-1,few,NA
TGTGCCAGCAGCTTTTCAGGAAAGCAGTACTTC,CASSFSGKQYF,TRBV5-8,TRBJ2-7,NA,NA
TGTGCCAGTAGTCCCTGGGACCGACAGGAGACCCAGTACTTC,CASSPWDRQETQYF,TRBV19,TRBJ2-5,NA,NA
TGTGCCACCGGGAGGGGGGACGTGTACAATGAGCAGTTCTTC,CATGRGDVYNEQFF,TRBV15,TRBJ2-1,once,NA
TGCGCCAGCAGCTTCGGGACAGGGGGACCTGAAGCTTTCTTT,CASSFGTGGPEAFF,TRBV5-1,TRBJ1-1,NA,TRBD1
TGTGCCAGCAGTTACAGACAGGCTCCTGGCTACACCTTC,CASSYRQAPGYTF,TRBV6-6,TRBJ1-2,NA,NA
TGCAGTGCTAGCGGGAGGGGATCTGGGGCCAACGTCCTGACTTTC,CSASGRGSGANVLTF,TRBV20-1,TRBJ2-6,once,TRBD2
TGCAGCGCTGGTTCTAGCGGGAGGGCTTACAATGAGCAGTTCTTC,CSAGSSGRAYNEQFF,TRBV29-1,TRBJ2-1,NA,TRBD2
TGTGCCAGCTCACCAGGTGGGTGGACTGAAGCTTTCTTT,CASSPGGWTEAFF,TRBV18,TRBJ1-1,few,NA
TGTGCCAGCAGCCCCTTGGGGGAAAAACTGTTTTTT,CASSPLGEKLFF,TRBV12-3/TRBV12-4,TRBJ1-4,few,NA
TGTGCCAGCAGCCAGGGACACCATAACTATGGCTACACCTTC,CASSQGHHNYGYTF,TRBV3-1,TRBJ1-2,NA,NA
TGCAGTGCTAGGCAGGGGAACGAGCAGTACTTC,CSARQGNEQYF,TRBV20-1,TRBJ2-7,few,NA
TGTGCCAGTAGTATGGGGGCCGGGGACACTGAAGCTTTCTTT,CASSMGAGDTEAFF,TRBV19,TRBJ1-1,NA,NA
TGTGCCAGTAATCTCCGGGATCTGAACTATGGCTACACCTTC,CASNLRDLNYGYTF,TRBV19,TRBJ1-2,NA,NA
TGCAGTGCTAGAGTAAGACCAAACTATGGCTACACCTTC,CSARVRPNYGYTF,TRBV20-1,TRBJ1-2,NA,NA
TGTGCCATCACCACGACCGGGGAGCTGTTTTTT,CAITTTGELFF,TRBV10-3,TRBJ2-2,once,NA
TGTGCCAGCAGTTTAGGCCAGGGGGCCTACGAGCAGTACTTC,CASSLGQGAYEQYF,TRBV5-1,TRBJ2-7,few,TRBD1